The table lists the clone carrying this TCR beta chain with a few counts. The table came from immunoSEQ multiplex PCR; TCRdb's copy has only in-frame clones and leaves some out. The sample has about 120,000 clones, approximately 88% seen once; the top ten hold 3.4%. This sample stems from a study of control samples from healthy donors and cancer patients. The CDR3 contains 15 residues. CDR1 is KGHSH, CDR2 LQKENI, per germline. The V gene end was trimmed by 3 bases and the J gene end by 2 bases; junction bases not matched to a gene: 7. The V call is TRBV18, the J call TRBJ2-7; 7 nucleotides line up with TRBD1. The sequence came from a man in his forties in good health. The specimen was blood. CDR3 region: CASSPPGTGAYEQYF. The CDR3 region has the DNA TGTGCCAGCTCACCGCCCGGAACAGGGGCCTACGAGCAGTACTTC.